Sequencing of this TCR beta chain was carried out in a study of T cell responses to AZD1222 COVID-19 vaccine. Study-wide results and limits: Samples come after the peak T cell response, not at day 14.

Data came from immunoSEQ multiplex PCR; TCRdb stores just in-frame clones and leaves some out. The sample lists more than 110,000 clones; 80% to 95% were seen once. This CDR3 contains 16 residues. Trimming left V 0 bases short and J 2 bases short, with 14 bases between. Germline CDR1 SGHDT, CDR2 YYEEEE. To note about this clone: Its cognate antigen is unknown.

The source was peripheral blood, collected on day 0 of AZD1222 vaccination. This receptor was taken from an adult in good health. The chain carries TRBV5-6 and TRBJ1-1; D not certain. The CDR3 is CASSLGVDTTNTEAFF. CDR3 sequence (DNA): TGTGCCAGCAGCTTGGGAGTAGATACCACTAACACTGAAGCTTTCTTT.